The T cell receptor beta chain under discussion was sequenced for a study of CXCR3-negative and CXCR3-positive naive CD8 T cells. Study outcomes and limitations: Relative to memory CD8+ cells, whose diversity was much lower, both naive subsets had comparably high diversity. TRB CDR3 properties served as the basis for inferring TCR strength, and surface CD5 was comparable between naive subsets. With respect to TRBV-TRBJ usage, naive CXCR3-negative and CXCR3-positive cells were similar; memory differed.

Details on this clonotype: What it binds is unknown.

The CDR3 is 17 amino acids. CDR1 and CDR2 (germline): SGHKS, YYEKEE (reference sequence). Preparation of TRB cDNA libraries relied on 5' RACE carrying UMI labels. TCRdb re-analyzed the 5' RACE reads; it lists each CDR3 protein once, without DNA. The sample data list tens of thousands of distinct CDR3 sequences. Among CD8+ T cells, naive ones were CD45RO-CCR7+CD27+CD95-. The TCR sequence derives from a human donor in good health. Some clones in this sample may be carry-over from other donors' samples. Sequences were obtained from naive CXCR3- CD8+ T cells from blood. As to subset: CD45RO-CCR7+CD27+CD95- naive CD8+ T cells lacking CXCR3 (TNR3-). The chain recombines TRBV5-5 with TRBJ2-3; the D gene TCRdb calls, TRBD2, cannot be checked with no DNA. The CDR3: CASSQTSGSGSTDTQYF.